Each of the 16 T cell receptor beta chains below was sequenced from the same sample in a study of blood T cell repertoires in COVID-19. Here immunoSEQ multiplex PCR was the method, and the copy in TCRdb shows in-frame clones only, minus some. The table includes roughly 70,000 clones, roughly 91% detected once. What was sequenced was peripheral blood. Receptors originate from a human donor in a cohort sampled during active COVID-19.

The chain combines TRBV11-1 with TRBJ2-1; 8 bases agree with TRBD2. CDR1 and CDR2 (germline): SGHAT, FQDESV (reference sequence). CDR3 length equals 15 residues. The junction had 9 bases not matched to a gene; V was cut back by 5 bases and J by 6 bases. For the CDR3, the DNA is TGTGCCAGCAGCCGGGGGGGCGGACTCAGCAATGAGCAGTTCTTC. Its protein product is CASSRGGGLSNEQFF. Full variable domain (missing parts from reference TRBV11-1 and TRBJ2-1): EAEVAQSPRYKITEKSQAVAFWCDPISGHATLYWYRQILGQGPELLVQFQDESVVDDSQLPKDRFSAERLKGVDSTLKIQPAELGDSAMYLCASSRGGGLSNEQFFGPGTRLTVL.

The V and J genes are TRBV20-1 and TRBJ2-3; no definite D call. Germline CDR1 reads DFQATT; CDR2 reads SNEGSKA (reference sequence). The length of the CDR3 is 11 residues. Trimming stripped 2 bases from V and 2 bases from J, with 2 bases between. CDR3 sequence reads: CSARLTDTQYF. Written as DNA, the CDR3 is TGCAGTGCTAGACTCACAGATACGCAGTATTTT.

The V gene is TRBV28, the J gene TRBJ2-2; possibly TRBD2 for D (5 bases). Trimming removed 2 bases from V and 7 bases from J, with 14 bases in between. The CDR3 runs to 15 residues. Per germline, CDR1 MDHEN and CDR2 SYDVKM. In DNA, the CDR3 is TGTGCCAGCAGTTTAGAAAGCTCTGCGGGCGGGGAGCTGTTTTTT. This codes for CASSLESSAGGELFF. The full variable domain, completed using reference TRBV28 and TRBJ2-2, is DVKVTQSSRYLVKRTGEKVFLECVQDMDHENMFWYRQDPGLGLRLIYFSYDVKMKEKGDIPEGYSVSREKKERFSLILESASTNQTSMYLCASSLESSAGGELFFGEGSRLTVL.

DNA for the CDR3: TGTGCCAGCAGCTTGTGGCAAGGGGCTTACACCGGGGAGCTGTTTTTT. It yields the protein CASSLWQGAYTGELFF. This sequence joins TRBV5-5 and TRBJ2-2; the D gene is possibly TRBD1 (5 bases). Looked up from germline, CDR1 is SGHKS and CDR2 is YYEKEE (reference sequence). V was cut by 1 base and J by 3 bases, with 13 bases left in between. The CDR3 runs to 16 residues.

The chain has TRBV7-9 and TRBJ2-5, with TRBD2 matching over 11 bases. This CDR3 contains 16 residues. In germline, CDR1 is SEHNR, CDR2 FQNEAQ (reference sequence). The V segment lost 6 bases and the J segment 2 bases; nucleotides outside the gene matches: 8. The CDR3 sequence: CASRPGTSGNQETQYF. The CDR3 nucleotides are TGTGCCAGCAGGCCCGGGACTAGCGGCAATCAAGAGACCCAGTACTTC.

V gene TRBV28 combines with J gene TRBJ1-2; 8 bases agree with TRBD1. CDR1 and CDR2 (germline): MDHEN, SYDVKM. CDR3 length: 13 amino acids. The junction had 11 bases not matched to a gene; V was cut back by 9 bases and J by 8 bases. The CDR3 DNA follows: TGTGCCAGTTCGACAGGGGAAGCGAAGGGCTACACCTTC. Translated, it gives CASSTGEAKGYTF.

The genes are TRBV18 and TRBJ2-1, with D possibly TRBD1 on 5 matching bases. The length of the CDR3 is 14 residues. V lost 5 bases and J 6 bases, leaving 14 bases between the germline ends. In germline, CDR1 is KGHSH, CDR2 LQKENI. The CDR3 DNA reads TGTGCCAGCTCATCCCAGGGTTCATTCAATGAGCAGTTCTTC. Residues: CASSSQGSFNEQFF.

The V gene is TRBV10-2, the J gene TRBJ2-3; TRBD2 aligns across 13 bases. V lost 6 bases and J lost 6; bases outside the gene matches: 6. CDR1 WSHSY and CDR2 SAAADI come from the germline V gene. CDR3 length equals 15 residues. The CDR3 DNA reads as TGCGCCAGCAGGAAACTAGCGGGAGGGGCGGATACGCAGTATTTT. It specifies CASRKLAGGADTQYF.

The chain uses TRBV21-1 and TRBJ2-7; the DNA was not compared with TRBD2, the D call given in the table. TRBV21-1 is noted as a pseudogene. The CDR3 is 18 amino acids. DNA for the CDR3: TGTGCCAGCAGCAAAGGTCCCATTGTCGCCGCGCGGGGAGTCGAGCAGTACGTC. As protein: CASSKGPIVAARGVEQYV.

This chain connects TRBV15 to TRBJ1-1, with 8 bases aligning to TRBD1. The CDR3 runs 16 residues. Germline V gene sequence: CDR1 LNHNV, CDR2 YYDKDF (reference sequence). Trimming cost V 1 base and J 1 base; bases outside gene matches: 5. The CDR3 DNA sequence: TGTGCCACCAGCAGAGGGTTGGGACAGGCGAACACTGAAGCTTTCTTT. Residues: CATSRGLGQANTEAFF.

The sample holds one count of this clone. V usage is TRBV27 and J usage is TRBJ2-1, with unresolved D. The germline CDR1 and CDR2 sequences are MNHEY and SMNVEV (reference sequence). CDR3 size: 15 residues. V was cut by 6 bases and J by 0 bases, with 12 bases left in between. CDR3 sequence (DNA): TGTGCCAGCAGCCCCTACGAGAGCTCCTACAATGAGCAGTTCTTC. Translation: CASSPYESSYNEQFF.

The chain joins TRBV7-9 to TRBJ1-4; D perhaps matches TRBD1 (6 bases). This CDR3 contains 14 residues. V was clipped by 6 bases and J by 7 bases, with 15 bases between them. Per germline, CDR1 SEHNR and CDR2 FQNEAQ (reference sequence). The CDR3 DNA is TGTGCCAGCAGGGGAAACCCAGGGGTTGAAAAACTGTTTTTT. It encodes CASRGNPGVEKLFF.

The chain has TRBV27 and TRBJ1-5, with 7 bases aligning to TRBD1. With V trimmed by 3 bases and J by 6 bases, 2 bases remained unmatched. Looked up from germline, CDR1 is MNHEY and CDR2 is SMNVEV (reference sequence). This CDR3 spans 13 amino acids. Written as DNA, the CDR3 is TGTGCCAGCAGTTTCGACAGGGCTCAGCCCCAGCATTTT. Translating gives CASSFDRAQPQHF.

The CDR3 coding sequence is TGTGCCAGCTCACGACAGGACACAGATACGCAGTATTTT. This sequence encodes CASSRQDTDTQYF. This chain joins TRBV18 and TRBJ2-3; a weak D match, TRBD1 (6 bases). V was shortened by 4 bases and J by 2 bases, with 7 bases between the two germline ends. This CDR3 is built from 13 residues. Germline CDR1 reads KGHSH; CDR2 reads LQKENI.

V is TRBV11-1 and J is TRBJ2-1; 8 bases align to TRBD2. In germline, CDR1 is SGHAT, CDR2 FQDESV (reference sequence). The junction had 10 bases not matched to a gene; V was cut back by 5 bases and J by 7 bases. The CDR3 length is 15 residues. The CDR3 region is CASSLGTSWENEQFF. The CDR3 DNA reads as TGTGCCAGCAGCCTCGGGACTAGTTGGGAGAATGAGCAGTTCTTC.

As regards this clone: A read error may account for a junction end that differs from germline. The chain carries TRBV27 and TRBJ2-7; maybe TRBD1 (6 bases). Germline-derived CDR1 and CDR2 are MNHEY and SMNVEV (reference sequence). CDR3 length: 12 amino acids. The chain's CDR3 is CASSYPGQPELF. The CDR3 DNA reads TGTGCCAGCAGTTACCCCGGACAGCCTGAATTATTC.